This is a list of T cell receptor beta chains from one sample in a study of Graves' ophthalmopathy and Graves' hyperthyroidism. One entry per CDR3 protein, called by TCRdb with MiXCR from the multiplex PCR reads. The sample includes some 150,000 distinct CDR3 sequences, 35% to 45% of them seen just once. Source material: peripheral blood. The receptors shown here come from a man younger than 45 with Graves' ophthalmopathy. CDR3s include the opening cysteine and the closing phenylalanine or tryptophan. A D gene is named only where the DNA matches it firmly. Size is omitted from some rows. Given values are once, few, many or a class for expanded clones.

TRBJ1-1,NA,NA,TRBV6-1,CASSEQGGEAFF,TGTGCCAGCAGCGAACAGGGAGGTGAAGCTTTCTTT
TRBJ2-4,NA,TRBD2,TRBV20-1,CSARTSGVAKNIQYF,TGCAGTGCAAGAACTAGCGGGGTAGCCAAAAACATTCAGTACTTC
TRBJ2-7,many,TRBD2,TRBV4-2,CASSPRTSGRPLSSYEQYF,TGTGCCAGCAGCCCCCGGACTAGCGGCCGACCACTAAGCTCCTACGAGCAGTACTTC
TRBJ1-2,many,NA,TRBV4-3,CASSQGGSTNYGYTF,TGCGCCAGCAGCCAAGGGGGGAGCACTAACTATGGCTACACCTTC
TRBJ1-5,many,TRBD1,TRBV29-1,CSVRTTGANQPQHF,TGCAGCGTCCGGACGACAGGGGCGAATCAGCCCCAGCATTTT
TRBJ2-7,NA,NA,TRBV4-2,CASSQVGVNFGSSYEQYF,TGTGCCAGCAGCCAAGTAGGGGTAAACTTCGGAAGCTCCTACGAGCAGTACTTC
TRBJ1-1,NA,TRBD1,TRBV2,CASSVRQGADTEAFF,TGTGCCAGCAGTGTGAGGCAGGGGGCGGACACTGAAGCTTTCTTT
TRBJ2-7,many,NA,TRBV6-5,CATLRAGTGEQYF,TGTGCCACCCTAAGGGCAGGGACGGGCGAGCAGTACTTC
TRBJ2-5,few,TRBD2,TRBV19,CASSNRLAGETQYF,TGTGCCAGTAGTAACCGACTAGCGGGAGAGACCCAGTACTTC
TRBJ1-5,many,NA,TRBV6-2/TRBV6-3,CASSYRGNQPQHF,TGTGCCAGCAGTTACAGGGGCAATCAGCCCCAGCATTTT
TRBJ2-7,many,TRBD2,TRBV6-5,CASSYGPAGGRYEQYF,TGTGCCAGCAGTTACGGGCCGGCGGGAGGACGATACGAGCAGTACTTC
TRBJ2-7,NA,NA,TRBV6-1,CASSKARGEPYEQYF,TGTGCCAGCAGCAAGGCTAGGGGGGAGCCCTACGAGCAGTACTTC